This T cell receptor (beta chain) stems from a study of T cell responses to AZD1222 COVID-19 vaccine. The germline V gene has CDR1 KGHSH and CDR2 LQKENI. Unmatched junction bases numbered 7, after V lost 2 bases and J lost 3 bases. The CDR3 runs to 15 residues. The study's findings and limits: It was only after the peak T cell response that any repertoires were sampled.

On this clone: Its matching antigen is unknown.

The data were produced by immunoSEQ multiplex PCR, yet TCRdb's version contains in-frame clones alone and is incomplete. Counted here are about 150,000 clones, 90% occurring once; the ten biggest clones make up 2.5% to 3%. The rearrangement links TRBV18 to TRBJ2-7; TRBD1 agrees at 7 bases. The material was peripheral blood, obtained on day 0 of AZD1222 vaccination. The TCR sequence derives from an adult in good health. CDR3 sequence reads: CASSPTGATNYEQYF. The DNA of the CDR3 is TGTGCCAGCTCACCAACAGGGGCGACTAACTACGAGCAGTACTTC.